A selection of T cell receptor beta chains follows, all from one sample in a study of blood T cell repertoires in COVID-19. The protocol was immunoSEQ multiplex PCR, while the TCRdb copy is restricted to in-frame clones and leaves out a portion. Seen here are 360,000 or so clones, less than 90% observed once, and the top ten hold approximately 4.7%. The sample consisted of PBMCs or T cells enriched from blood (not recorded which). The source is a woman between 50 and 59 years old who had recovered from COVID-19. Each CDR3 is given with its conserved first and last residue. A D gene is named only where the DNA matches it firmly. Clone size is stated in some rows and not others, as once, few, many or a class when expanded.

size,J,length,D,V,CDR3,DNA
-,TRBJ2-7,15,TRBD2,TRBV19,CASSMSSGGVYEQYF,TGTGCCAGTAGTATGAGTAGCGGGGGAGTCTACGAGCAGTACTTC
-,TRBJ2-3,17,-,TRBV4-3,CASSQTLQGRLTDTQYF,TGCGCCAGCAGCCAGACTCTACAGGGAAGGCTAACAGATACGCAGTATTTT
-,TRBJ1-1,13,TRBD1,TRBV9,CASSQGASTEAFF,TGTGCCAGCAGCCAGGGGGCGAGCACTGAAGCTTTCTTT
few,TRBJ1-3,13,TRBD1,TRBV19,CASTRQGVNTIYF,TGTGCCAGTACCAGACAGGGTGTAAACACCATATATTTT
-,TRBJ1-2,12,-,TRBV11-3,CASSLSDSGYTF,TGTGCCAGCAGCTTATCGGACAGTGGCTACACCTTC
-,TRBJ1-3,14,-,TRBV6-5,CASSLGAPAFSIYF,TGTGCCAGCAGTTTAGGGGCCCCGGCGTTCTCCATATATTTT
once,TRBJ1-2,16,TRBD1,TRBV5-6,CASRPGAGQGIYGYTF,TGTGCCAGCAGACCTGGGGCGGGACAGGGAATCTATGGCTACACCTTC
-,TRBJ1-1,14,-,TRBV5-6,CASSLAGVGTEAFF,TGTGCCAGCAGCTTGGCAGGGGTTGGCACTGAAGCTTTCTTT
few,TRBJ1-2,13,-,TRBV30,CAWTHRDFYGYTF,TGTGCCTGGACCCATAGGGACTTCTATGGCTACACCTTC
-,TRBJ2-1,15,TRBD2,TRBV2,CASSEGLHSYNEQFF,TGTGCCAGCAGTGAGGGACTACATTCCTACAATGAGCAGTTCTTC
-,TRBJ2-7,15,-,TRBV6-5,CASSYSILLSGEQYF,TGTGCCAGCAGTTACTCGATACTCCTATCGGGGGAGCAGTACTTC
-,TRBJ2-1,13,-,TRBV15,CATRRTGAVEQFF,TGTGCCACCCGACGCACCGGAGCCGTTGAGCAGTTCTTC
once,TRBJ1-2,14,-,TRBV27,CASSFSGQNYGYTF,TGTGCCAGCAGTTTTTCTGGACAGAACTATGGCTACACCTTC
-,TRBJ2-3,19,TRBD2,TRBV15,CATSRGSSGGGSHTDTQYF,TGTGCCACCAGCAGAGGGTCTAGCGGGGGGGGATCCCACACAGATACGCAGTATTTT
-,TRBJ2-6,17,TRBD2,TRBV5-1,CASSLRAGDSGANVLTF,TGCGCCAGCAGCTTGCGGGCGGGAGACTCTGGGGCCAACGTCCTGACTTTC
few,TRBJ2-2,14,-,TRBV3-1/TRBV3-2,CASSQDRNTGELFF,TGTGCCAGCAGCCAAGATCGTAACACCGGGGAGCTGTTTTTT
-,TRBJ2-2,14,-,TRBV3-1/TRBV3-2,CASSQGRATGELFF,TGTGCCAGCAGCCAGGGGCGCGCCACCGGGGAGCTGTTTTTT
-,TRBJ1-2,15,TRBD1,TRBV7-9,CASSLGGQGNYGYTF,TGTGCCAGCAGCCTAGGAGGACAGGGCAACTATGGCTACACCTTC
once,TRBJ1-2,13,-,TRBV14,CASSLGLRYGYTF,TGTGCCAGCAGCCTTGGACTACGCTATGGCTACACCTTC
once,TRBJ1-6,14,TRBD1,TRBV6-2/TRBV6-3,CASSRDRGNSPLHF,TGTGCCAGCAGTCGGGACAGGGGAAATTCACCCCTCCACTTT
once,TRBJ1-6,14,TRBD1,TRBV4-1,CASSWDRLNSPLHF,TGCGCCAGCAGCTGGGACAGGCTCAATTCACCCCTCCACTTT
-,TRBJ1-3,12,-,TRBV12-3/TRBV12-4,CASDKAGNTIYF,TGTGCCAGCGACAAGGCTGGAAACACCATATATTTT
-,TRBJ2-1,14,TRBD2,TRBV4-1,CASSHLAGASEQFF,TGCGCCAGCAGCCACCTAGCGGGGGCGAGTGAGCAGTTCTTC
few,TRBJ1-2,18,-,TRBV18,CASSSNLPLGALLEGYTF,TGTGCCAGCTCATCAAACCTTCCCCTGGGAGCCCTACTGGAAGGCTACACCTTC
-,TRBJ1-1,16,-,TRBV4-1,CASSQEGSGVNTEAFF,TGCGCCAGCAGCCAAGAAGGTTCGGGGGTGAACACTGAAGCTTTCTTT
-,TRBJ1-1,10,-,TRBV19,CASGRGRAFF,TGTGCCAGTGGGCGGGGCCGAGCTTTCTTT